Listed here is a single T cell receptor (beta chain). Its antigen is not identified. This entry comes from a study of OX40 agonist ivuxolimab in advanced cancers. Across the study: Prior anti-PD-1, anti-PD-L1 or anti-CTLA-4 therapy did not bar entry, and 40% had some. General observations from the study: In general, CD8+ T cells held more expanded clones than CD4+ did, on average. Among patients with partial responses at 0.1-3.0 mg/kg, clonal expansion was among the lowest.

CDR1 is MDHEN, CDR2 SYDVKM, per germline. V trimming: 3 bases; J trimming: 7 bases; junction bases outside the gene matches: 10. CDR3 length: 16 amino acids. Sequencing was performed with immunoSEQ multiplex PCR; in TCRdb, only in-frame clones are kept and a portion is missing. The sample has 20,000 to 25,000 clones; approximately 86% are singletons. This TCR came from an adult with an advanced solid tumor such as melanoma, head and neck, liver or kidney cancer. The source material was CD4+ or CD8+ T cells sorted from blood, sampled in a trial of the OX40 agonist ivuxolimab. This chain links TRBV28 with TRBJ2-1; TRBD1 agrees at 9 bases. The CDR3 loop is CASSFRDRVIGNEQFF. For the CDR3, the DNA is TGTGCCAGCAGTTTCCGGGACAGGGTTATCGGGAATGAGCAGTTCTTC.